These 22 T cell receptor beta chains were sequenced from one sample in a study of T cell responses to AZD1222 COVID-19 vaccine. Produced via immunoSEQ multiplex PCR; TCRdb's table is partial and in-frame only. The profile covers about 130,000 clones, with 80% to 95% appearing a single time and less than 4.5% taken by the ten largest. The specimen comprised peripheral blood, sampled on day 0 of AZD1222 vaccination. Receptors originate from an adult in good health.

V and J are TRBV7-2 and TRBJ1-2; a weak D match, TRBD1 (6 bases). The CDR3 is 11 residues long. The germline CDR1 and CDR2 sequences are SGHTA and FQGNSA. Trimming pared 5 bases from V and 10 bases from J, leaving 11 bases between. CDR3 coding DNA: TGTGCCAGCAGCCCCGACAGGCTCTACACCTTC. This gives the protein CASSPDRLYTF.

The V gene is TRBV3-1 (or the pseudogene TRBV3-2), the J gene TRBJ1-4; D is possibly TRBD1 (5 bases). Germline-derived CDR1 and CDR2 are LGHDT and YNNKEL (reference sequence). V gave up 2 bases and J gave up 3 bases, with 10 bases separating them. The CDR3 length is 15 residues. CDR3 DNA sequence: TGTGCCAGCAGCCAACGATTGGGGGCTAATGAAAAACTGTTTTTT. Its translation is CASSQRLGANEKLFF.

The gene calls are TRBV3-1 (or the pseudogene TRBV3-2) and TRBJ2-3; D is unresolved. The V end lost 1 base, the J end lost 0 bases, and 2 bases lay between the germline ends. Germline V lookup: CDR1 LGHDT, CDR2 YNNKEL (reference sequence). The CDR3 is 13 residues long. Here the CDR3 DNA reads TGTGCCAGCAGCCAAGTGAGCACAGATACGCAGTATTTT. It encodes CASSQVSTDTQYF.

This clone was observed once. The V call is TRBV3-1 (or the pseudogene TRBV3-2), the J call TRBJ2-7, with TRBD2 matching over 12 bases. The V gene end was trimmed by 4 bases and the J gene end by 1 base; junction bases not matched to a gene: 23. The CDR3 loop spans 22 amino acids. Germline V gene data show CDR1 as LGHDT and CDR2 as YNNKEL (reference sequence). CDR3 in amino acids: CASSPMHGRHETSGSSSYEQYF. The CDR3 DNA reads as TGTGCCAGCAGCCCAATGCACGGCCGACACGAGACTAGCGGGAGCAGTTCCTACGAGCAGTACTTC.

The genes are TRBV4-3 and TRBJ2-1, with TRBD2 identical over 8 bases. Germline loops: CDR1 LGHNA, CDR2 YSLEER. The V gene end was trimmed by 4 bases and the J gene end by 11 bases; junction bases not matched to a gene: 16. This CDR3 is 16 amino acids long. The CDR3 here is CASSPYPGLGSSQQFF. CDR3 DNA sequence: TGCGCCAGCAGCCCGTATCCGGGACTAGGGTCGTCTCAGCAGTTCTTC.

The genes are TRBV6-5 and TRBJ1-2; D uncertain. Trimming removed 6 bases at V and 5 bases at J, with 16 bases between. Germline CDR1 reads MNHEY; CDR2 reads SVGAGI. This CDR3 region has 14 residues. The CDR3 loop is CASRPQSRVYGYTF. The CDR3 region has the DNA TGTGCCAGCAGACCACAGTCTCGGGTTTATGGCTACACCTTC.

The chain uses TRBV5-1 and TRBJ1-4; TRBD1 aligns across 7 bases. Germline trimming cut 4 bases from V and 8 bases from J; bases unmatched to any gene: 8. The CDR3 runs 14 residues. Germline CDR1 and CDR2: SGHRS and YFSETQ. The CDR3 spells CASSVDRVGEKLFF. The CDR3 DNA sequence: TGCGCCAGCAGCGTTGACAGGGTGGGGGAAAAACTGTTTTTT.

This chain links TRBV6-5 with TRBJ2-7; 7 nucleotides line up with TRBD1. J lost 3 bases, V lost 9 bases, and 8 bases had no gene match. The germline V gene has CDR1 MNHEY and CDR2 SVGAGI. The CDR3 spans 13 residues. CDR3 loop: CASMRDRYYEQYF. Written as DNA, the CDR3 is TGTGCCAGTATGAGGGACAGATACTACGAGCAGTACTTC.

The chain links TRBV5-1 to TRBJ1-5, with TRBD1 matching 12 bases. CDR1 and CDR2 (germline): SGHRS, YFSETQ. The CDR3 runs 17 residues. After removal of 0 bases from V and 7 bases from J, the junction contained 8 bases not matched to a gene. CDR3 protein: CASSLEPGQGARQPQHF. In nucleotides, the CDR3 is TGCGCCAGCAGCTTGGAGCCGGGACAGGGGGCACGACAGCCCCAGCATTTT.

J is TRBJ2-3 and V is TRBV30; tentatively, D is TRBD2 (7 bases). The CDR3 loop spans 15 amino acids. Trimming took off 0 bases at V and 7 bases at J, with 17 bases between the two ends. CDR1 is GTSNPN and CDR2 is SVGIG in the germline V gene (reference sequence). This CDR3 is CAWSVLRGRGNTQYF. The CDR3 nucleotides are TGTGCCTGGAGTGTACTCCGAGGGAGGGGGAATACGCAGTATTTT. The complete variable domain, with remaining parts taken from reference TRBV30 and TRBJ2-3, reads SQTIHQWPATLVQPVGSPLSLECTVEGTSNPNLYWYRQAAGRGLQLLFYSVGIGQISSEVPQNLSASRPQDRQFILSSKKLLLSDSGFYLCAWSVLRGRGNTQYFGPGTRLTVL.

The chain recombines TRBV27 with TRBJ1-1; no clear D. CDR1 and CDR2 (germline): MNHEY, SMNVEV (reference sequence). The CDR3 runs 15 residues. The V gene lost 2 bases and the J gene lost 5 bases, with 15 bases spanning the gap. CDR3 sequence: CASSLIGRVGTEAFF. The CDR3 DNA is TGTGCCAGCAGTTTAATCGGTCGTGTCGGGACTGAAGCTTTCTTT.

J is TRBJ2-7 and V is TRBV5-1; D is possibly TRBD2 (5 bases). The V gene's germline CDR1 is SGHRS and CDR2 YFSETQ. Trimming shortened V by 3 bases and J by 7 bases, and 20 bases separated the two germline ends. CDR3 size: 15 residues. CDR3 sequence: CASSSGPASGGEQYF. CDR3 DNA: TGCGCCAGCAGCTCCGGGCCGGCGTCGGGCGGGGAGCAGTACTTC.

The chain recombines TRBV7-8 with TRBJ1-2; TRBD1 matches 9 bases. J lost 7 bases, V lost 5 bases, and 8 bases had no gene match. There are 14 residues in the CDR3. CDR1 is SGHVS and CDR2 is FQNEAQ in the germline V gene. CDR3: CASSTRQGESGYTF. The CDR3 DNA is TGTGCCAGCAGCACCCGACAGGGGGAGAGTGGCTACACCTTC.

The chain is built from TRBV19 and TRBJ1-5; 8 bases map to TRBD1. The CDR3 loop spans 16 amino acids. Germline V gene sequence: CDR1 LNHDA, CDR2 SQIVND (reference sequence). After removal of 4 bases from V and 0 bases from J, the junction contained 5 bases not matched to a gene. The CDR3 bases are TGTGCCAGTAGTAACACAGGGGGGTTTAGCAATCAGCCCCAGCATTTT. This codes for CASSNTGGFSNQPQHF. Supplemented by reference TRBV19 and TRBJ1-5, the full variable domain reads DGGITQSPKYLFRKEGQNVTLSCEQNLNHDAMYWYRQDPGQGLRLIYYSQIVNDFQKGDIAEGYSVSREKKESFPLTVTSAQKNPTAFYLCASSNTGGFSNQPQHFGDGTRLSIL.

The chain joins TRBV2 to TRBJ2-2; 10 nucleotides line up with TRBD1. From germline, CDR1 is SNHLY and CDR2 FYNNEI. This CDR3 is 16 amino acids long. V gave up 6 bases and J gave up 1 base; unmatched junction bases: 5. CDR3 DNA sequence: TGTGCCAGCAGGGAGACAGGGGGCTGGAACACCGGGGAGCTGTTTTTT. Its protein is CASRETGGWNTGELFF. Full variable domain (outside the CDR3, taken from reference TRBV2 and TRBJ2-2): EPEVTQTPSHQVTQMGQEVILRCVPISNHLYFYWYRQILGQKVEFLVSFYNNEISEKSEIFDDQFSVERPDGSNFTLKIRSTKLEDSAMYFCASRETGGWNTGELFFGEGSRLTVL.

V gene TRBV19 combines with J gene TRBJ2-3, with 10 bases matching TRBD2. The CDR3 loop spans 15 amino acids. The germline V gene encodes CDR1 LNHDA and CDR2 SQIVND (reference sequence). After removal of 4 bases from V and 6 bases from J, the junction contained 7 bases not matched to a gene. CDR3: CASSTLAGEGDTQYF. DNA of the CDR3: TGTGCCAGTAGTACCCTAGCGGGAGAGGGGGATACGCAGTATTTT. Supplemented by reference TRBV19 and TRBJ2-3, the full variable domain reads DGGITQSPKYLFRKEGQNVTLSCEQNLNHDAMYWYRQDPGQGLRLIYYSQIVNDFQKGDIAEGYSVSREKKESFPLTVTSAQKNPTAFYLCASSTLAGEGDTQYFGPGTRLTVL.

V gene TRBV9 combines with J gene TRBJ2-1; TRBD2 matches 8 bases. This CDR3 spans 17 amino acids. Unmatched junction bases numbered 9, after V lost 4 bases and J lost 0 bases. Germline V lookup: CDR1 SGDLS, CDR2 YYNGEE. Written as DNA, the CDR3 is TGTGCCAGCAGCACGAGATCAAGCGGGGGCTCCTACAATGAGCAGTTCTTC. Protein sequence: CASSTRSSGGSYNEQFF.

The CDR3 spells CASSLAKGNQPQHF. The CDR3 DNA follows: TGTGCCAGCAGCTTGGCCAAAGGCAATCAGCCCCAGCATTTT. The V and J genes are TRBV5-4 and TRBJ1-5; D gene ambiguous. Germline V gene lookup returns CDR1 SGHNT and CDR2 YYREEE (reference sequence). CDR3 length: 14 amino acids. Trimming removed 0 bases from V and 2 bases from J, with 6 bases in between. Complete variable domain (other parts from reference TRBV5-4 and TRBJ1-5): ETGVTQSPTHLIKTRGQQVTLRCSSQSGHNTVSWYQQALGQGPQFIFQYYREEENGRGNFPPRFSGLQFPNYSSELNVNALELDDSALYLCASSLAKGNQPQHFGDGTRLSIL.

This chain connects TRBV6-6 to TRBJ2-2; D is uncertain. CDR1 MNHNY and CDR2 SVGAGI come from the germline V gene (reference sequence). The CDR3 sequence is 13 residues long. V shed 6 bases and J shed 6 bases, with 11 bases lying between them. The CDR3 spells CASRQKLAGELFF. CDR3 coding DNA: TGTGCCAGCAGACAGAAGTTGGCCGGGGAGCTGTTTTTT.

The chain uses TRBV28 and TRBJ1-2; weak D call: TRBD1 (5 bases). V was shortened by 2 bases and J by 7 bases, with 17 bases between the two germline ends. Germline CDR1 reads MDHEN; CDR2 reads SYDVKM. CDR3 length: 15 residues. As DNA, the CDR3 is TGTGCCAGCAGTTTAATAGGGCAGGGAGGCCGTGGCTACACCTTC. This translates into CASSLIGQGGRGYTF.

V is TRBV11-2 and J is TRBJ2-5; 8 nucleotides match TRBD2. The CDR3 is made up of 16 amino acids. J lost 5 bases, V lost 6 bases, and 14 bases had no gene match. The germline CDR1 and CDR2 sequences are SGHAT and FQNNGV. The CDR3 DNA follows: TGTGCCAGCAGGCCCCTTGGAGCGGGAGTCCAGGAGACCCAGTACTTC. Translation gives CASRPLGAGVQETQYF.

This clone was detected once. The CDR3 sequence is CASRTQTGELFF. The CDR3 DNA follows: TGTGCCAGTAGGACTCAGACCGGGGAGCTGTTTTTT. The V gene is TRBV19, the J gene TRBJ2-2; D is unresolved. The V end was cut by 6 bases, the J end by 5 bases, with 7 bases between. CDR3 length: 12 residues. CDR1 LNHDA and CDR2 SQIVND come from the germline V gene (reference sequence).